This TCR beta chain was recovered during a study of OX40 agonist ivuxolimab in advanced cancers. On cycle 4 day 1 and cycle 7 day 1, as well as at baseline, blood was sampled. Concerning this clone: Its antigen is as yet unknown.

Clones were read by immunoSEQ multiplex PCR, and TCRdb kept only the in-frame ones, dropping some. The table has about 53,000 clones, roughly 80% seen once. General study findings and limits: On average, a greater number of expanded clones characterised CD8+ T cells relative to CD4+.

The CDR3 length is 16 residues. CDR1 MGHRA and CDR2 YSYEKL come from the germline V gene. The J segment lost 7 bases and the V segment lost 0 bases, leaving 5 bases of the junction unmatched. The genes are TRBV4-1 and TRBJ2-2; 10 positions match TRBD2. The sequence was collected from an adult with an advanced solid tumor such as melanoma, head and neck, liver or kidney cancer. Sequenced here: CD4+ or CD8+ T cells sorted from blood, sampled in a trial of the OX40 agonist ivuxolimab. CDR3 in DNA: TGCGCCAGCAGCCAAGAGGGACTAGCGAGCCGCGGGGAGCTGTTTTTT. This sequence encodes CASSQEGLASRGELFF.